This TCR beta chain stems from a study of blood T cells in healthy people across ages. With 4 bases clipped from V and 6 bases from J, the junction kept 9 bases outside the gene matches. The CDR3 length is 15 residues. Looked up from germline, CDR1 is SGHRS and CDR2 is YFSETQ. General study findings and limits: Aged donors had fewer naive CD4+ cells and lower diversity than long-lived donors.

On this clonotype: Its antigen is as yet unknown.

Donors gave around 10 milliliters of peripheral blood apiece. Per individual sample, total RNA of at least 5.5 micrograms was extracted. Combining a sample-barcoded 5' primer with a J-beta primer mix, a second PCR ran for roughly 6 to 11 cycles. TCRdb called the 5' RACE reads again in MiXCR, with one record for every CDR3 protein. The data contain some 1.5 million distinct CDR3 sequences, about 30% of them singletons. The specimen sequenced was blood. The sequence derives from a woman aged 25 to 39 in good health. The chain carries TRBV5-1 and TRBJ2-1; TRBD2 aligns across 8 bases. CDR3 bases: TGCGCCAGCAGCAAGAGCGGGGGAGACGGCAATGAGCAGTTCTTC. Translating gives CASSKSGGDGNEQFF.